This TCR beta chain was captured by sequencing in a study of neurological immune-mediated disorders. Overall study results and limits: A possible signature appeared as one related-CDR3 cluster, in which phylogenetic grouping placed the repertoires of 18 of 34 multiple sclerosis patients. Patients with HTLV-1-associated myelopathy showed the most TCR clonal expansion. Those with multiple sclerosis showed the least, falling below healthy controls.

The CDR3 runs 13 residues. In germline, CDR1 is WSHSY, CDR2 SAAADI. Details on this clonotype: Its specificity is unknown. One end of the junction varies from germline; a read error may be responsible.

Template-switch 5'RACE cDNA synthesis added a 10-nucleotide unique molecular identifier. In TCRdb, the 5' RACE reads were re-called with MiXCR into one record per CDR3 protein. The sample yields tens of thousands of distinct CDR3 sequences, about 3.7% seen once. PBMCs stored at -80 C, 2 million in total, were the source of the unsorted libraries. The chain couples TRBV10-2 to TRBJ2-4; D is uncertain. The sequencing input was PBMCs. This clonotype was obtained from a man between 60 and 75 years old with multiple sclerosis. The CDR3 sequence: CASSHTAPETPDF. The DNA of the CDR3 is TGCGCCAGCAGCCATACGGCCCCAGAAACCCCGGACTTC.